These 20 T cell receptor beta chains came from one sample sequenced in a study of cytomegalovirus exposure and HLA in healthy donors. It was with 60 Vbeta and 13 Jbeta primers that the PCR ran. Some clones are missing from TCRdb's copy, which holds only in-frame ones; the method was immunoSEQ multiplex PCR. The sample has about 120,000 clones, more than 60% seen once. The sequenced sample consisted of PBMCs. All receptors come from a man aged 25-45 years in good health and CMV-seronegative.

The rearrangement uses TRBV18 and TRBJ2-5; D is unclear. The CDR3 is 14 residues long. V shed 2 bases and J shed 5 bases, with 12 bases lying between them. Germline values: CDR1 KGHSH, CDR2 LQKENI. The CDR3 sequence is CASSPGQTGETQYF. CDR3 DNA: TGTGCCAGCTCACCAGGTCAGACTGGCGAGACCCAGTACTTC.

DNA for the CDR3: TGTGCCAGCAGTTCCGACGCCCGCAGGGGAAGCGACGAGCAGTACTTC. As protein: CASSSDARRGSDEQYF. J is TRBJ2-5 and V is TRBV28, with D possibly matching TRBD1 (6 bases). The J call could be wrong; TRBJ2-7 is a better fit for the DNA end. This CDR3 spans 16 amino acids. Looked up from germline, CDR1 is MDHEN and CDR2 is SYDVKM.

The genes are TRBV6-1 and TRBJ1-2; tentatively, D is TRBD1 (5 bases). V lost 0 bases and J 0 bases, leaving 8 bases between the germline ends. Germline V CDR1 and CDR2: MNHNS, SASEGT. The CDR3 spans 15 residues. The DNA for the CDR3 is TGTGCCAGCAGTGAAGCGACAGCTACTAACTATGGCTACACCTTC. This gives the protein CASSEATATNYGYTF.

J is TRBJ1-1 and V is TRBV5-4, with 10 bases that match TRBD1. Per germline, CDR1 SGHNT and CDR2 YYREEE (reference sequence). The ends lost 4 bases at V and 1 base at J; junction bases unmatched: 7. The CDR3 contains 16 residues. The CDR3, as DNA: TGTGCCAGCAGCCTAGACAGGGGGCAGTGGAACACTGAAGCTTTCTTT. Encoded protein: CASSLDRGQWNTEAFF.

This chain links TRBV7-9 with TRBJ2-1; D possibly corresponds to TRBD2 (5 bases). The ends were cut back, 1 base at V and 4 bases at J, with 14 bases in the middle. CDR3 length: 16 amino acids. Germline CDR1 and CDR2: SEHNR and FQNEAQ (reference sequence). The CDR3 region has the DNA TGTGCCAGCAGCTTAGAACCTGCCTCGGGGTACAATGAGCAGTTCTTC. Translated, it gives CASSLEPASGYNEQFF.

The chain joins TRBV6-5 to TRBJ2-1, with a weak D call TRBD2 (6 bases). CDR1 is MNHEY, CDR2 SVGAGI, per germline. This CDR3 comprises 14 residues. The V end was cut by 6 bases, the J end by 5 bases, with 14 bases between. CDR3 amino acids: CASRPVGGNNEQFF. CDR3 in DNA: TGTGCCAGCAGGCCAGTCGGGGGTAACAATGAGCAGTTCTTC.

The J gene is TRBJ1-2, the V gene TRBV7-2; D is uncertain. V lost 8 bases to trimming and J lost 4 bases, with 14 bases between them. The germline gives CDR1 SGHTA, CDR2 FQGNSA. The CDR3 length is 13 residues. CDR3 residues: CASAYTIRYGYTF. DNA for the CDR3: TGTGCCAGCGCTTACACCATCCGCTATGGCTACACCTTC.

The chain uses TRBV19 and TRBJ2-2; a weak D match, TRBD1 (6 bases). Trimming removed 5 bases from V and 5 bases from J, with 18 bases in between. CDR1 is LNHDA, CDR2 SQIVND, per germline (reference sequence). CDR3 length: 16 amino acids. CDR3 amino acids: CASSRRAGARTGELFF. The CDR3 DNA reads as TGTGCCAGTAGTCGCCGGGCAGGGGCGAGGACCGGGGAGCTGTTTTTT.

The rearrangement uses TRBV7-9 and TRBJ2-5; D perhaps matches TRBD2 (6 bases). This CDR3 has 14 amino acids. The V end was cut by 2 bases, the J end by 5 bases, with 12 bases between. The germline V gene encodes CDR1 SEHNR and CDR2 FQNEAQ (reference sequence). CDR3 sequence: CASSLWGRGETQYF. CDR3 sequence (DNA): TGTGCCAGCAGCTTATGGGGCCGGGGGGAGACCCAGTACTTC.

The rearrangement links TRBV28 to TRBJ1-2; 7 bases line up with TRBD1. CDR3 length equals 13 residues. V dropped 1 base and J dropped 7; count of bases not matched to a gene: 3. CDR1 and CDR2 from the germline V gene are MDHEN and SYDVKM. This chain's CDR3 is CASSLLGGAGYTF. The CDR3 DNA reads TGTGCCAGCAGTTTATTAGGGGGCGCTGGCTACACCTTC.

The chain employs TRBV28 and TRBJ2-1; D perhaps matches TRBD2 (6 bases). This CDR3 region has 15 residues. V shed 3 bases and J shed 5 bases, with 14 bases lying between them. The germline V gene has CDR1 MDHEN and CDR2 SYDVKM. The CDR3: CASSLSLALNNEQFF. CDR3 DNA sequence: TGTGCCAGCAGTTTGAGTCTAGCGCTGAACAATGAGCAGTTCTTC.

This chain links TRBV5-1 with TRBJ2-7; 8 bases line up with TRBD1. The CDR3 sequence is 13 residues long. J gave up 4 bases and V 4 bases, and 4 bases lay outside the gene matches. Germline values: CDR1 SGHRS, CDR2 YFSETQ. The CDR3, as DNA: TGCGCCAGCAGCCCGGACAGGGCTTACGAGCAGTACTTC. As protein: CASSPDRAYEQYF. Together with reference TRBV5-1 and TRBJ2-7, the CDR3 gives the full variable domain: KAGVTQTPRYLIKTRGQQVTLSCSPISGHRSVSWYQQTPGQGLQFLFEYFSETQRNKGNFPGRFSGRQFSNSRSEMNVSTLELGDSALYLCASSPDRAYEQYFGPGTRLTVT.

The chain couples TRBV30 to TRBJ1-5; 7 nucleotides match TRBD1. After removal of 5 bases from V and 3 bases from J, the junction contained 10 bases not matched to a gene. CDR3 length: 15 amino acids. The V gene's germline CDR1 is GTSNPN and CDR2 SVGIG (reference sequence). The CDR3 nucleotides read TGTGCCTGGTTTAGACAGGGATTGGACAATCAGCCCCAGCATTTT. Its protein is CAWFRQGLDNQPQHF.

The chain carries TRBV2 and TRBJ1-1, with D possibly being TRBD1 (6 bases). The germline V gene encodes CDR1 SNHLY and CDR2 FYNNEI. V was pared by 7 bases and J by 4 bases, with 16 bases between. The CDR3 sequence is 14 residues long. CDR3 loop: CASTLNREPTEAFF. CDR3 coding DNA: TGTGCCAGCACCCTCAACAGGGAACCCACTGAAGCTTTCTTT.

This clone showed up just once. The chain combines TRBV19 with TRBJ1-5, with D tentatively TRBD1 (6 bases). The V end lost 7 bases, the J end lost 6 bases, and 13 bases lay between the germline ends. The germline V gene encodes CDR1 LNHDA and CDR2 SQIVND (reference sequence). The CDR3 consists of 13 residues. CDR3 sequence (DNA): TGTGCCAGTACCCAACAGGGTATTCAGCCCCAGCATTTT. Encoded protein: CASTQQGIQPQHF.

The rearrangement links TRBV9 to TRBJ2-7; TRBD1 aligns across 9 bases. J was trimmed by 0 bases and V by 2 bases; bases with no gene match: 6. Per germline, CDR1 SGDLS and CDR2 YYNGEE. The CDR3 sequence is 16 residues long. The CDR3 DNA is TGTGCCAGCAGCGTTACAGGGGGCTTCGCCTCCTACGAGCAGTACTTC. Protein product: CASSVTGGFASYEQYF. Full variable domain (missing parts from reference TRBV9 and TRBJ2-7): DSGVTQTPKHLITATGQRVTLRCSPRSGDLSVYWYQQSLDQGLQFLIQYYNGEERAKGNILERFSAQQFPDLHSELNLSSLELGDSALYFCASSVTGGFASYEQYFGPGTRLTVT.

V gene TRBV6-4 combines with J gene TRBJ2-3; D might be TRBD1 (6 bases). Germline assignment: CDR1 MRHNA and CDR2 SNTAGT. The CDR3 loop spans 14 amino acids. Trimming pared 6 bases from V and 4 bases from J, leaving 14 bases between. The CDR3 DNA is TGTGCCAGCAGCCAACAGGGAATCTCAGATACGCAGTATTTT. Its protein product is CASSQQGISDTQYF.

This clone was detected a few times. The chain joins TRBV20-1 to TRBJ2-1; no clear D. Trimming removed 0 bases at V and 9 bases at J, with 6 bases between. The CDR3 runs to 11 residues. Germline V CDR1 and CDR2: DFQATT, SNEGSKA (reference sequence). As DNA, the CDR3 is TGCAGTGCTAGAGACTACCCTGAGCAGTTCTTC. This sequence encodes CSARDYPEQFF.

The chain is built from TRBV25-1 and TRBJ1-2; perhaps TRBD1 as D (5 bases). This CDR3 comprises 15 residues. The ends were cut back, 3 bases at V and 2 bases at J, with 13 bases in the middle. The germline V gene encodes CDR1 MGHDK and CDR2 SYGVNS. In DNA, the CDR3 is TGTGCCAGCAGTGACCCCGACAGCCTAAACTATGGCTACACCTTC. Translated: CASSDPDSLNYGYTF.

This clone was picked up one time. The chain uses TRBV2 and TRBJ1-4; no clear D gene. The ends were cut back, 4 bases at V and 8 bases at J, with 14 bases in the middle. The CDR3 runs to 14 residues. Germline CDR1 SNHLY, CDR2 FYNNEI. As DNA, the CDR3 is TGTGCCAGCAGTGTTGAGAGGATAAGGGAAAAACTGTTTTTT. It yields the protein CASSVERIREKLFF.